This T cell receptor (beta chain) was documented in a study of control samples from healthy donors and cancer patients. The CDR3 runs 12 residues. V gave up 4 bases and J gave up 2 bases, with 8 bases separating them. Germline CDR1 SQVTM, CDR2 ANQGSEA. Sequencing was performed with immunoSEQ multiplex PCR; in TCRdb, only in-frame clones are kept and a portion is missing. Found here are about 55,000 clones, around 95% of them singletons; the top ten hold approximately 0.99%. Sample: blood. The TCR sequence derives from a woman aged 18-30 years in good health. The chain joins TRBV29-1 to TRBJ1-2; D uncertain. The CDR3 here is CSVVMGNYGYTF. The DNA of the CDR3 is TGCAGCGTTGTTATGGGGAACTATGGCTACACCTTC.